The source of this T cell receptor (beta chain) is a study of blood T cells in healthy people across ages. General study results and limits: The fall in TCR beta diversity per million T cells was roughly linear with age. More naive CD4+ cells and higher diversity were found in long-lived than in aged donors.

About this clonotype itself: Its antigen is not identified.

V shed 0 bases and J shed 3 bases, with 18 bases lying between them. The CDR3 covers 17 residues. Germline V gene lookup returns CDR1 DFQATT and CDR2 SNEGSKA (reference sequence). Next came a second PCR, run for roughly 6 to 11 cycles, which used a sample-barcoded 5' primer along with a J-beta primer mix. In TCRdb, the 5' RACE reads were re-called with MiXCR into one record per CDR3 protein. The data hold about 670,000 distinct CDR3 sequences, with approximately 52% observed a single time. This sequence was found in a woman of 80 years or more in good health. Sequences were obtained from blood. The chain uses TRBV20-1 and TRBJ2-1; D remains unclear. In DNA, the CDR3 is TGCAGTGCTAGAGATCCCCCGGGTAGCAGACGCTACAATGAGCAGTTCTTC. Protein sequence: CSARDPPGSRRYNEQFF.